The entry that follows covers one TCR beta chain sequence. Its antigen is undetermined. This record comes from a study of Tregs in tolerant kidney transplant recipients. Overall study results and limits: The most relevant donor-specific Treg TCRbeta repertoire apparently came from expansion with activated donor B cells. Nucleotide sequences could not be compared across some patients' samples due to primer changes. This study did not directly address biological reproducibility.

Related graft donors supplied nonmyeloablative bone marrow transplants, and mixed chimerism was transient. Unstimulated Tregs (CD4+CD25+CD127-) and CD4+CD25- non-Tregs were sorted from PBMCs. Germline-derived CDR1 and CDR2 are SGHDN and FVKESK. This CDR3 is built from 15 residues. The V and J ends lost 0 bases and 7 bases respectively, with 15 bases between them. TCRdb's copy holds only in-frame clones and misses some; the assay was immunoSEQ multiplex PCR. Of approximately 90,000 clones in the sample, 80% to 95% are singletons; the top ten hold roughly 1.7%. This receptor was taken from a human patient who received a combined kidney and bone marrow transplant. Some T cells here may be from the graft donor. The material sequenced was CD4+ T cells from blood (PBMCs), taken 12 months after the transplant. The gene calls are TRBV14 and TRBJ2-5; possible D gene TRBD2, 6 bases. Written as DNA, the CDR3 is TGTGCCAGCAGCCAAGAATTCGGGAGCTTCGGGACCCAGTACTTC. Its protein product is CASSQEFGSFGTQYF.